This T cell receptor beta chain comes out of a study of cytotoxic CD8 clonotypes in ibrutinib-treated CLL (dated by TCRdb to 2020 to 2022). A note on the overall study: In this cohort, over 14 patients were treatment-naive and about a dozen were relapsed/refractory, while roughly 18 had unmutated IGHV. The response samples were drawn at a median of approximately twelve months into treatment, with a range of about 6 to 36 months. Of the 70 to 90 people in the trial, 26 had longitudinal samples available. Cryopreserved peripheral blood mononuclear cells were collected before treatment, at response, and at either disease progression or sustained remission. Responses were partial in roughly 25 patients and complete in 2; after median around 66 months follow-up, roughly 14 stayed in remission and about 12 progressed. Samples averaged approximately 260,000 productive templates and just under 95,000 productive rearrangements.

The germline V gene specifies SGHDN as CDR1 and FVKESK as CDR2. Between the V and J ends, shortened by 3 bases and 5 bases respectively, the junction contains 10 bases. Its CDR3 holds 13 amino acids, cysteine through phenylalanine. Only the CDR3 DNA stays, 39 bases, in frame from base 1. Overall study results and their limits: At baseline, clonality was higher than in age-matched healthy donors and showed a strong correlation with circulating CD8+ T-cell counts. Public clonotypes were found to be uncommon and were observed to contract or remain stable during treatment; the increase in clonality was shown to reflect expansion of private clonotypes at ibrutinib response. Lymph node repertoires were not examined, and the timing of sampling was not matched between patients in sustained remission and those whose disease progressed. An increase in clonality was observed at ibrutinib response, with clonality remaining stable during sustained remission and falling back toward baseline at progression.

A MiSeq instrument was used for deep resolution sequencing, which targeted depths ranging from 1 in 1 million up to 1 in 200,000 T cells, with coverage averaging 10x for each clonotype. The immunoSEQ hsTCRB Kit was used to generate the TCR beta libraries. The original methods were these. ImmunoSEQ Data Assistant and ImmunoSEQ Analyzer were used for data analysis, and V, D and J genes were assigned according to IMGT definitions. Clonality, with values ranging from 0 to 1, was calculated as one minus the normalized Shannon entropy of productive rearrangement frequencies. Only overrepresented clonotypes making up at least 0.05% of the repertoire of each patient were included in the public clonotype analysis. Repertoires from thirteen age-matched healthy donors in immuneACCESS were used as clonality controls. TCRdb obtained this table from immuneACCESS and retained in-frame rearrangements with V and J assigned. These tables miss some clones; where compared with another copy, unresolved V genes account for less than half of the shortfall, and the remainder is unexplained. D and trimming were read from the DNA, whereas the V and J calls and clone size are those reported in that table. In this sample the table shows some 310,000 clones, about 80% of which occur a single time. The ten largest make up 6.7% of the sample.

The table lists this clone with a count of one. Which antigen it targets is not known. Base qualities are not recorded, but no much larger clone differs from it by a single base. For TCR beta library preparation, 1.5 to 2 micrograms of genomic DNA was extracted from cryopreserved PBMCs. Longitudinal blood samples from CLL patients receiving ibrutinib monotherapy were subjected to high-throughput TCR beta sequencing. The patients took part in an open-label, single-center phase 2 trial of ibrutinib monotherapy. The origin of this receptor is a human donor with chronic lymphocytic leukemia. Sequenced material: PBMCs, taken before ibrutinib treatment. Here the chain combines TRBV14 and TRBJ2-5; the D segment cannot be called with confidence. The DNA sequence is given as TGTGCCAGCAGCCAGTCTAGAAGGGAGACCCAGTACTTC. Protein translation: CASSQSRRETQYF.